The clone carrying this T cell receptor beta chain occurred a few times. Its specificity is not known. J gave up 8 bases and V 6 bases, and 12 bases lay outside the gene matches. Per germline, CDR1 MNHEY and CDR2 SMNVEV (reference sequence). CDR3 length: 15 amino acids. Both TCR beta VDJ combination and CDR3 sequence profiling were carried out. Genomic DNA was the template for this profiling. Via MiXCR, TCRdb re-called the reads, giving one row per CDR3 protein. Of 150,000 to 200,000 distinct CDR3 sequences in the sample, around 40% were seen once. This specimen belongs to a study of CD8+CD57+ T cells in acquired aplastic anemia. As for the study in general: Sorted CD4+ plus CD8+ cells gave DNA averaging about 3.2 ug. The study, taken as a whole, reports: Overlap between patients and controls comprised about 28 CD8+ CDR3 sequences.

The chain combines TRBV27 with TRBJ1-4; 7 nucleotides match TRBD1. The specimen sequenced was sorted CD4+, CD8+, or CD8+CD57+ T cells (not recorded which) from PBMCs. This clonotype was sampled from a human donor in good health. CDR3 sequence (DNA): TGTGCCAGCAGCAAGGTTGACAGGGTGAAGGAAAAACTGTTTTTT. This encodes CASSKVDRVKEKLFF.